The T cell receptor (beta chain) under discussion was sequenced for a study of CD8+CD57+ T cells in acquired aplastic anemia. Broader study findings: Patients and controls shared twenty-nine CD8+ CDR3 sequences.

A remark on this clonotype: Its antigen is not identified.

It was genomic DNA that served as the template for profiling TCR beta VDJ and CDR3. TCRdb reanalysed the reads using MiXCR and keeps one entry per CDR3 protein. The data show some 180,000 distinct CDR3 sequences, about three fifths seen once. The ends lost 0 bases at V and 7 bases at J; junction bases unmatched: 8. Germline V gives CDR1 SGHTS, CDR2 YDEGEE. The CDR3 loop spans 16 amino acids. Sequencing involved patients with CD8+CD57+ cell expansion previously shown by flow cytometry. Sequencing was carried out using sorted CD4+, CD8+, or CD8+CD57+ T cells (not recorded which) from PBMCs. The rearrangement uses TRBV5-8 and TRBJ1-4; TRBD1 aligns across 8 bases. The TCR comes from a human donor with aplastic anemia. The CDR3 reads CASSLVDREITEKLFF. The CDR3 nucleotides are TGTGCCAGCAGCTTGGTGGACAGGGAGATCACTGAAAAACTGTTTTTT. Looking up the rest from reference TRBV5-8 and TRBJ1-4 gives the full variable domain: EAGVTQSPTHLIKTRGQQATLRCSPISGHTSVYWYQQALGLGLQFLLWYDEGEERNRGNFPPRFSGRQFPNYSSELNVNALELEDSALYLCASSLVDREITEKLFFGSGTQLSVL.